The present T cell receptor beta chain was sequenced within a study of PD-1 blockade in classical Hodgkin lymphoma. CDR3 size: 12 residues. V was pared by 4 bases and J by 3 bases, with 9 bases between. Germline V lookup: CDR1 SQVTM, CDR2 ANQGSEA. Time point meaning: cycle 4 day 1 (C4D1), after 5 to 7 weeks of nivolumab. Relapse was seen in all patients after autologous stem cell transplantation, and brentuximab vedotin exposure was variable. Repertoires were generated with immunoSEQ multiplex PCR, while TCRdb's copy carries only in-frame clones and drops some. The data show about 50,000 clones, 65% to 80% seen once. This clone rates as large.

This specimen consisted of peripheral blood mononuclear cells (PBMCs), obtained before the fourth cycle of nivolumab. The gene calls are TRBV29-1 and TRBJ1-2, with D possibly being TRBD1 (6 bases). The TCR originated in a human donor with classical Hodgkin lymphoma. The CDR3 here is CSVGTGYYGYTF. In nucleotides, the CDR3 is TGCAGCGTTGGAACAGGGTACTATGGCTACACCTTC.